The rows below give T cell receptor beta chains drawn from one sample of a study of blood T cells in healthy people across ages. TCRdb processed the 5' RACE reads anew with MiXCR; each CDR3 protein has one entry. The sample has about 640,000 distinct CDR3 sequences, about 30% seen once; the top ten hold approximately 15%. Specimen: blood. The origin of the receptors is a woman of 80 years or more in good health. CDR3s leave out the opening cysteine and the closing phenylalanine or tryptophan. Fields, in order: V gene, CDR3 protein.

v_call: TRBV6-2/TRBV6-3; cdr3_aa: ASRNYQGLSNEQF
v_call: TRBV10-3; cdr3_aa: AISVGRGTYEQY
v_call: TRBV5-1; cdr3_aa: ASSRGDRGRSNGYT
v_call: TRBV7-2; cdr3_aa: ATSSNTEAF
v_call: TRBV15; cdr3_aa: ATSRAGSKGVGDTQY
v_call: TRBV9; cdr3_aa: ASSVVGGQVTDTQY
v_call: TRBV7-3; cdr3_aa: ASSFRNGEKLF
v_call: TRBV18; cdr3_aa: ASSGQGASPRAYNEQF
v_call: TRBV6-1; cdr3_aa: ATSPRTGGDEQY
v_call: TRBV27; cdr3_aa: ASRDPGYGYT
v_call: TRBV5-1; cdr3_aa: ASSLESFSNQPQH
v_call: TRBV6-6; cdr3_aa: ASSYSRGEEGYGYT
v_call: TRBV4-3; cdr3_aa: ASRGDRAANEKLF
v_call: TRBV7-3; cdr3_aa: ASSSPNGGTRSEQF
v_call: TRBV7-6; cdr3_aa: ASSSRGVYPYEQY
v_call: TRBV15; cdr3_aa: ATSGKPSGGVTGERF